Included here is one T cell receptor (beta chain) sequence, with context. The data were obtained in a study of OX40 agonist ivuxolimab in advanced cancers. In the study overall: Aged about 20 to 85 with a mean of approximately 60 years, they were approximately 80% male.

The germline V gene has CDR1 LNHDA and CDR2 SQIVND (reference sequence). The V end lost 3 bases, the J end lost 3 bases, and 9 bases lay between the germline ends. The CDR3 is made up of 14 amino acids. Clones were read by immunoSEQ multiplex PCR, and TCRdb kept only the in-frame ones, dropping some. The table shows around 30,000 clones, with roughly 88% occurring only once. The TCR sequence derives from an adult with an advanced solid tumor such as melanoma, head and neck, liver or kidney cancer. The chain joins TRBV19 to TRBJ1-5, with D unclear. The source was CD4+ or CD8+ T cells sorted from blood, collected in a trial of the OX40 agonist ivuxolimab. This CDR3 reads CASSMWGPNQPQHF. CDR3 in DNA: TGTGCCAGTAGTATGTGGGGTCCCAATCAGCCCCAGCATTTT.